What follows are 12 T cell receptor beta chains derived from one specimen sequenced in a study of T-cell memory formation after mild COVID-19. One entry per CDR3 protein results from TCRdb running MiXCR on the 5' RACE reads. Of 400,000 or so distinct CDR3 sequences in the sample, about 20% were seen once. The source material was PBMCs or a T cell subset sorted from them (not recorded which). The source of these receptors is an adult woman who had mild COVID-19 (a few samples of this study predate the infection). Cell type and time point are not known.

A few counts support this clonotype. V is TRBV7-9 and J is TRBJ2-1, with D tentatively TRBD1 or TRBD2 (6 bases each). Germline V gene data show CDR1 as SEHNR and CDR2 as FQNEAQ (reference sequence). Trimming removed 0 bases at V and 0 bases at J, with 12 bases between. The CDR3 sequence is 17 residues long. This CDR3 reads CASSLARGPSSYNEQFF. The CDR3 coding sequence is TGTGCCAGCAGCTTAGCTCGGGGGCCGAGCTCCTACAATGAGCAGTTCTTC.

A single count supports this clonotype. The rearrangement uses TRBV7-9 and TRBJ1-1, with D uncertain. In germline, CDR1 is SEHNR, CDR2 FQNEAQ (reference sequence). The V end lost 3 bases, the J end lost 6 bases, and 17 bases lay between the germline ends. There are 15 residues in the CDR3. CDR3 sequence reads: CASSFYWSAAPEAFF. DNA for the CDR3: TGTGCCAGCAGCTTTTATTGGTCGGCGGCGCCTGAAGCTTTCTTT.

This clonotype has more than one count but fewer than ten. V is TRBV27 and J is TRBJ2-3; the D gene is possibly TRBD2 (7 bases). Germline CDR1 reads MNHEY; CDR2 reads SMNVEV (reference sequence). V was cut by 2 bases and J by 3 bases, with 15 bases left in between. The CDR3 runs 16 residues. The CDR3, as DNA: TGTGCCAGCAGTTTAATAGTTGGGGGGGCAACAGATACGCAGTATTTT. Residues: CASSLIVGGATDTQYF.

In its sample, this clonotype was seen a few times. V and J are TRBV29-1 and TRBJ2-5, with TRBD1 as a possible D gene (6 bases). Trimming took 3 bases from V and 4 from J, leaving 15 bases between them. This CDR3 has 14 amino acids. CDR1 is SQVTM and CDR2 is ANQGSEA in the germline V gene. DNA of the CDR3: TGCAGCGTTGATGACCAGGGGCAGGGAGAGACCCAGTACTTC. Its translation is CSVDDQGQGETQYF.

The rearrangement links TRBV5-1 to TRBJ2-3; no definite D call. CDR1 and CDR2 (germline): SGHRS, YFSETQ. V was pared by 7 bases and J by 2 bases, with 11 bases between. The CDR3 is 13 residues long. This chain's CDR3 is CASGYSSTDTQYF. In DNA form, the CDR3 reads TGCGCCAGCGGTTATAGCTCCACAGATACGCAGTATTTT.

This clonotype was counted between two and nine times. This chain uses TRBV20-1 with TRBJ2-5; 7 nucleotides align to TRBD2. Germline CDR1 reads DFQATT; CDR2 reads SNEGSKA (reference sequence). The V gene end was trimmed by 0 bases and the J gene end by 5 bases; junction bases not matched to a gene: 12. This CDR3 region has 16 residues. CDR3 bases: TGCAGTGCTAGAGATTTGATTGGGGACGGGGGGGAGACCCAGTACTTC. Translating it yields CSARDLIGDGGETQYF.

The chain links TRBV7-2 to TRBJ2-5, with TRBD2 identical over 7 bases. The CDR3 totals 15 residues. Germline values: CDR1 SGHTA, CDR2 FQGNSA. Unmatched junction bases numbered 7, after V lost 1 base and J lost 5 bases. CDR3 loop: CASSLVAGARETQYF. Here the CDR3 DNA reads TGTGCCAGCAGCTTAGTTGCGGGAGCGCGGGAGACCCAGTACTTC.

This clonotype was counted between two and nine times. The genes are TRBV24-1 and TRBJ2-3; tentative D call: TRBD1 (6 bases). Germline values: CDR1 KGHDR, CDR2 SFDVKD. V gave up 5 bases and J gave up 0 bases, with 11 bases separating them. The CDR3 is made up of 15 amino acids. The CDR3 region is CATSGGGESTDTQYF. CDR3 DNA: TGTGCCACCAGTGGAGGGGGAGAGAGCACAGATACGCAGTATTTT.

The table lists this clonotype with a few counts. The rearrangement links TRBV14 to TRBJ1-1; D is possibly TRBD1 (5 bases). The CDR3 has 15 residues. The ends were cut back, 1 base at V and 8 bases at J, with 17 bases in the middle. Germline V lookup: CDR1 SGHDN, CDR2 FVKESK. The chain's CDR3 is CASSQVNKAWGEAFF. CDR3 DNA: TGTGCCAGCAGCCAAGTGAATAAGGCCTGGGGCGAAGCTTTCTTT.

The chain recombines TRBV4-1 with TRBJ2-1, with TRBD1 as a possible D gene (6 bases). V was cut by 2 bases and J by 5 bases, with 10 bases left in between. The CDR3 sequence is 14 residues long. From germline, CDR1 is MGHRA and CDR2 YSYEKL. DNA of the CDR3: TGCGCCAGCAGCCAACCTACAGGGCACAATGAGCAGTTCTTC. Translating gives CASSQPTGHNEQFF.

This clonotype was observed a handful of times. V and J are TRBV18 and TRBJ1-5; 7 nucleotides align to TRBD1. There are 15 residues in the CDR3. Trimming took 3 bases from V and 3 from J; bases not matched to a gene: 5. The germline CDR1 and CDR2 sequences are KGHSH and LQKENI. CDR3 bases: TGTGCCAGCTCACCGGGGACAGAGCTCAATCAGCCCCAGCATTTT. Amino acids: CASSPGTELNQPQHF.

This clonotype has a handful of counts. The chain couples TRBV25-1 to TRBJ2-3, with TRBD1 matching 8 bases. CDR3 length equals 14 residues. V trimming: 3 bases; J trimming: 6 bases; junction bases outside the gene matches: 5. Germline values: CDR1 MGHDK, CDR2 SYGVNS. CDR3 protein: CASSEQGAWDTQYF. As DNA, the CDR3 is TGTGCCAGCAGTGAGCAGGGGGCGTGGGATACGCAGTATTTT.